One sample yielded the 32 T cell receptor beta chains listed below, sequenced in a study of T cells after yellow fever vaccination. MiXCR, run by TCRdb on the 5' RACE reads, gives a single entry per CDR3 protein. Among some 420,000 distinct CDR3 sequences listed, over 15% were seen once. Sequenced here: PBMCs, sampled before the yellow fever booster vaccination. Every receptor here comes from a man younger than 35 who received the YFV17D yellow fever vaccine.

V is TRBV15 and J is TRBJ2-7, with TRBD1 matching 9 bases. Germline V gene data show CDR1 as LNHNV and CDR2 as YYDKDF (reference sequence). This CDR3 comprises 14 residues. Losses at the gene ends were 5 bases for V and 3 bases for J; bases not matched to a gene: 5. Written as DNA, the CDR3 is TGTGCCACCAGCCTTGACAGGGGGTTCTACGAGCAGTACGTC. Residues: CATSLDRGFYEQYV.

This clonotype was seen a few times. This sequence joins TRBV4-3 and TRBJ1-5; the match to TRBD1 covers 8 bases. CDR3 length: 17 residues. CDR1 LGHNA and CDR2 YSLEER come from the germline V gene. The junction had 14 bases not matched to a gene; V was cut back by 3 bases and J by 7 bases. The CDR3 DNA reads as TGCGCCAGCAGCCAGAAGCCACCGGGACAGGCAGGACAGCCCCAGCATTTT. Amino acids: CASSQKPPGQAGQPQHF.

This clonotype was counted between two and nine times. V and J are TRBV29-1 and TRBJ2-5; a possible D gene is TRBD1 (5 bases). The germline gives CDR1 SQVTM, CDR2 ANQGSEA. V lost 5 bases and J 5 bases, leaving 12 bases between the germline ends. CDR3 length equals 12 residues. In DNA form, the CDR3 reads TGCAGCGTTTCTGGGGCGGAGGAGACCCAGTACTTC. This encodes CSVSGAEETQYF.

This clonotype was counted only a few times. The CDR3 sequence: CASSQESPFSGANVLTF. The CDR3, as DNA: TGTGCCAGCAGCCAAGAATCCCCATTCTCTGGGGCCAACGTCCTGACTTTC. The V call is TRBV4-2, the J call TRBJ2-6; D is unresolved. Looked up from germline, CDR1 is LGHNA and CDR2 is YNFKEQ. Between the trimmed V and J ends, which lost 0 bases and 0 bases, there was a span of 9 bases. This CDR3 region has 17 residues.

The rearrangement uses TRBV9 and TRBJ2-2; perhaps TRBD2 as D (6 bases). Trimming removed 0 bases at V and 7 bases at J, with 13 bases between. The CDR3 runs 15 residues. Germline CDR1 and CDR2: SGDLS and YYNGEE. The CDR3 loop is CASSVAYLGGGELFF. The CDR3 bases are TGTGCCAGCAGCGTAGCGTACCTCGGGGGCGGGGAGCTGTTTTTT.

This clonotype has only a few counts. The rearrangement uses TRBV5-1 and TRBJ1-1; no clear D. V lost 6 bases and J 0 bases, leaving 9 bases between the germline ends. The CDR3 runs to 13 residues. The germline gives CDR1 SGHRS, CDR2 YFSETQ. As DNA, the CDR3 is TGCGCCAGCAAAGAAACAATGAACACTGAAGCTTTCTTT. Translating gives CASKETMNTEAFF. Filled out from reference TRBV5-1 and TRBJ1-1, the complete variable domain reads KAGVTQTPRYLIKTRGQQVTLSCSPISGHRSVSWYQQTPGQGLQFLFEYFSETQRNKGNFPGRFSGRQFSNSRSEMNVSTLELGDSALYLCASKETMNTEAFFGQGTRLTVV.

This clonotype has only a few counts. The rearrangement links TRBV9 to TRBJ2-3; D not certain. CDR1 and CDR2 from the germline V gene are SGDLS and YYNGEE. This CDR3 has 15 residues. V was shortened by 2 bases and J by 6 bases, with 16 bases between the two germline ends. CDR3 in DNA: TGTGCCAGCAGCGTCAACTCCCCCTCCTTGGATACGCAGTATTTT. This translates into CASSVNSPSLDTQYF.

This clonotype came up a few times. The chain employs TRBV5-5 and TRBJ1-2, with unresolved D. V gave up 4 bases and J gave up 1 base, with 14 bases separating them. The germline gives CDR1 SGHKS, CDR2 YYEKEE (reference sequence). The CDR3 loop spans 15 amino acids. Here the CDR3 DNA reads TGTGCCAGCAGCCGGTCGGGAGGTCTTAACTATGGCTACACCTTC. This sequence encodes CASSRSGGLNYGYTF.

In this sample, this clonotype turned up a few times. This chain links TRBV6-5 with TRBJ2-6; D unclear. The germline gives CDR1 MNHEY, CDR2 SVGAGI. Trimming left V 6 bases short and J 4 bases short, with 13 bases between. The CDR3 length is 15 residues. Here the CDR3 reads CASSRKRAGANVLTF. The DNA for the CDR3 is TGTGCCAGCAGCCGTAAAAGGGCCGGGGCCAACGTCCTGACTTTC.

The chain employs TRBV7-8 and TRBJ1-1; D might be TRBD1 (6 bases). The CDR3 sequence is 13 residues long. Germline V gives CDR1 SGHVS, CDR2 FQNEAQ. V was shortened by 1 base and J by 8 bases, with 11 bases between the two germline ends. Here the CDR3 DNA reads TGTGCCAGCAGCTTAGATTCGGGGGGCGAAGCTTTCTTT. Protein: CASSLDSGGEAFF.

This sequence joins TRBV18 and TRBJ1-2; D remains ambiguous. V was cut by 2 bases and J by 4 bases, with 8 bases left in between. CDR1 is KGHSH and CDR2 is LQKENI in the germline V gene. The CDR3 has 13 residues. The CDR3 loop reads CASSPAEGYGYTF. The CDR3 DNA is TGTGCCAGCTCACCAGCGGAAGGCTATGGCTACACCTTC.

The chain is built from TRBV9 and TRBJ2-3; 9 bases align to TRBD2. Trimming removed 0 bases from V and 6 bases from J; junction bases left unmatched: 8. Germline V lookup: CDR1 SGDLS, CDR2 YYNGEE. The CDR3 sequence is 16 residues long. Here the CDR3 DNA reads TGTGCCAGCAGCGTAGGACTAGCGGAAAACTCGGATACGCAGTATTTT. It specifies CASSVGLAENSDTQYF.

This clonotype has ten or more counts. The chain carries TRBV29-1 and TRBJ1-3; tentatively, D is TRBD1 (5 bases). Deletions cut 6 bases from V and 0 bases from J, with 9 bases between. CDR3 length: 13 amino acids. Germline V gives CDR1 SQVTM, CDR2 ANQGSEA. CDR3 loop: CSVRAISGNTIYF. DNA for the CDR3: TGCAGCGTCAGGGCGATCTCTGGAAACACCATATATTTT.

In this sample, this clonotype turned up a few times. The chain uses TRBV23-1 and TRBJ2-2; weak D call: TRBD2 (5 bases). TRBV23-1 is designated an ORF whose function remains uncertain. Trimming took off 10 bases at V and 2 bases at J, with 14 bases between the two ends. This CDR3 region has 14 residues. The CDR3 is CANGRRSNTGELFF. The CDR3 nucleotides are TGCGCCAACGGACGGAGGAGTAACACCGGGGAGCTGTTTTTT.

This clonotype appeared a few times. V and J are TRBV12-3 or TRBV12-4 and TRBJ1-5; tentative D call: TRBD1 (5 bases). The CDR3 runs to 15 residues. The ends were cut back, 6 bases at V and 0 bases at J, with 12 bases in the middle. The CDR3, as DNA: TGTGCCAGCAGGGGGGGTCCAACTAGCAATCAGCCCCAGCATTTT. Its translation is CASRGGPTSNQPQHF.

The chain uses TRBV6-6 and TRBJ1-2; no reliable D call. Germline assignment: CDR1 MNHNY and CDR2 SVGAGI (reference sequence). This CDR3 comprises 14 residues. V shed 0 bases and J shed 2 bases, with 7 bases lying between them. The CDR3 DNA follows: TGTGCCAGCAGTTACTCACAGCGAAACTATGGCTACACCTTC. It codes for CASSYSQRNYGYTF.

Only a few counts were recorded for this clonotype. The CDR3 here is CASSLGTETYGYTF. CDR3 DNA sequence: TGTGCCAGCAGCTTGGGAACAGAGACCTATGGCTACACCTTC. This chain connects TRBV5-5 to TRBJ1-2; no firm D call. V dropped 0 bases and J dropped 4 bases, with 10 bases sitting between them. This CDR3 contains 14 residues. CDR1 SGHKS and CDR2 YYEKEE come from the germline V gene (reference sequence).

The chain couples TRBV7-3 to TRBJ1-2; TRBD1 agrees at 7 bases. The germline gives CDR1 SGHTA, CDR2 FQGTGA. The V gene end was trimmed by 5 bases and the J gene end by 3 bases; junction bases not matched to a gene: 9. This CDR3 is built from 15 residues. The CDR3 coding sequence is TGTGCCAGCAGCCCCTCCCGGGACAGTCACTATGGCTACACCTTC. Its translation is CASSPSRDSHYGYTF.

Here the CDR3 reads CASSSRLAGGGVGETQYF. The CDR3 nucleotides read TGTGCCAGCAGCTCTCGACTAGCGGGGGGCGGGGTCGGGGAGACCCAGTACTTC. The chain joins TRBV11-2 to TRBJ2-5; TRBD2 matches 13 bases. Trimming cost V 4 bases and J 5 bases; bases outside gene matches: 13. The germline V gene encodes CDR1 SGHAT and CDR2 FQNNGV. The CDR3 runs to 18 residues.

The chain joins TRBV20-1 to TRBJ2-3; the D is unclear. The V and J ends lost 6 bases and 2 bases respectively, with 15 bases between them. The CDR3 consists of 14 residues. Germline V gives CDR1 DFQATT, CDR2 SNEGSKA (reference sequence). The CDR3 sequence: CSAAHSSNTDTQYF. The CDR3 region has the DNA TGCAGTGCAGCCCACTCCTCCAACACAGATACGCAGTATTTT.

This clonotype was detected only a few times. V is TRBV4-1 and J is TRBJ1-1; possibly TRBD1 for D (6 bases). Germline loops: CDR1 MGHRA, CDR2 YSYEKL. V lost 0 bases and J 8 bases, leaving 7 bases between the germline ends. This CDR3 comprises 12 residues. The CDR3 DNA follows: TGCGCCAGCAGCCAAGACACAGGGGAAGCTTTCTTT. This gives the protein CASSQDTGEAFF.

The chain couples TRBV7-9 to TRBJ1-3; 7 nucleotides line up with TRBD1. CDR1 SEHNR and CDR2 FQNEAQ come from the germline V gene (reference sequence). J lost 3 bases, V lost 5 bases, and 4 bases had no gene match. CDR3 length: 14 residues. This CDR3 is CASSRDRDGNTIYF. The CDR3 DNA follows: TGTGCCAGCAGCCGTGACAGGGATGGAAACACCATATATTTT. Full variable domain (missing parts from reference TRBV7-9 and TRBJ1-3): DTGVSQNPRHKITKRGQNVTFRCDPISEHNRLYWYRQTLGQGPEFLTYFQNEAQLEKSRLLSDRFSAERPKGSFSTLEIQRTEQGDSAMYLCASSRDRDGNTIYFGEGSWLTVV.

This chain connects TRBV10-2 to TRBJ2-5, with TRBD2 matching 10 bases. The V and J ends lost 7 bases and 4 bases, in that order; junction bases with no gene match: 6. This CDR3 comprises 14 residues. The V gene's germline CDR1 is WSHSY and CDR2 SAAADI. CDR3 sequence (DNA): TGCGCCAGCACCCCTAGCGGGGGCCTAGAGACCCAGTACTTC. Translating it yields CASTPSGGLETQYF.

Many counts were recorded for this clonotype. The CDR3 nucleotides read TGTGCCAGCAACGTGCAGGGGAGAAATTCACCCCTCCACTTT. It yields the protein CASNVQGRNSPLHF. This chain uses TRBV6-6 with TRBJ1-6; D may be TRBD1 (6 bases). V shed 7 bases and J shed 7 bases, with 14 bases lying between them. CDR3 length: 14 amino acids. Germline values: CDR1 MNHNY, CDR2 SVGAGI (reference sequence).

The table lists this clonotype with a few counts. V is TRBV4-1 and J is TRBJ1-2; possible D gene TRBD1, 5 bases. The germline V and J ends were trimmed by 0 bases and 4 bases, with 12 bases remaining between them. The CDR3 loop spans 15 amino acids. Germline V CDR1 and CDR2: MGHRA, YSYEKL. CDR3 region: CASSQEGVRSYGYTF. The CDR3 coding sequence is TGCGCCAGCAGCCAAGAAGGGGTCAGGAGCTATGGCTACACCTTC.

This clonotype was counted a few times. The gene calls are TRBV7-9 and TRBJ2-2; D call uncertain. The CDR3 has 15 amino acids. The V end lost 5 bases, the J end lost 1 base, and 11 bases lay between the germline ends. Per germline, CDR1 SEHNR and CDR2 FQNEAQ (reference sequence). The chain's CDR3 is CASSAWSGNTGELFF. In DNA form, the CDR3 reads TGTGCCAGCAGCGCCTGGTCAGGGAACACCGGGGAGCTGTTTTTT.

This chain uses TRBV5-1 with TRBJ1-1; 8 bases match TRBD1. V shed 2 bases, J shed 3 bases, and the junction held 6 bases outside the gene matches. This CDR3 comprises 15 residues. Looked up from germline, CDR1 is SGHRS and CDR2 is YFSETQ. DNA of the CDR3: TGCGCCAGCAGCTTCGGACAGGGTGGGGACACTGAAGCTTTCTTT. Translating gives CASSFGQGGDTEAFF.

The V and J genes are TRBV21-1 and TRBJ1-6. TRBV21-1 is labeled a pseudogene. This CDR3 is built from 18 residues. CDR3 sequence (DNA): TGTGCCAGCAGCAAAGAGGGACTTTGGGAAAACGGGCCTTCACCCCTCCACTTT. Amino acid sequence: CASSKEGLWENGPSPLHF.

The rearrangement uses TRBV5-8 and TRBJ2-5; weak D call: TRBD2 (7 bases). CDR3 length equals 15 residues. V lost 3 bases to trimming and J lost 5 bases, with 17 bases between them. Germline-derived CDR1 and CDR2 are SGHTS and YDEGEE. The CDR3: CASSYKRGGEETQYF. As DNA, the CDR3 is TGTGCCAGCAGCTACAAACGAGGGGGGGAGGAGACCCAGTACTTC.

This clonotype was found a few times. The chain recombines TRBV7-9 with TRBJ2-7, with D unclear. Germline values: CDR1 SEHNR, CDR2 FQNEAQ (reference sequence). With 0 bases removed from V and 6 bases from J, the gap between germline ends came to 15 bases. The CDR3 loop spans 15 amino acids. The CDR3 DNA is TGTGCCAGCAGCTTAGCCTCTGGGATCAATACCGAGCAGTACTTC. Residues: CASSLASGINTEQYF.

The gene calls are TRBV29-1 and TRBJ2-7; TRBD2 matches at 8 bases. In germline, CDR1 is SQVTM, CDR2 ANQGSEA. CDR3 length: 16 residues. The trim removed 1 base at V and 2 bases at J, leaving 10 bases unmatched. The CDR3 is CSVEVWSGGRTYEQYF. CDR3 sequence (DNA): TGCAGCGTTGAAGTTTGGAGCGGGGGCCGGACCTACGAGCAGTACTTC.

V and J are TRBV30 and TRBJ2-1, with D unresolved. The V gene's germline CDR1 is GTSNPN and CDR2 SVGIG (reference sequence). The V end lost 2 bases, the J end lost 6 bases, and 11 bases lay between the germline ends. CDR3 size: 13 residues. This chain's CDR3 is CAWSLDRLNEQFF. CDR3 DNA: TGTGCCTGGAGTTTAGACCGTCTCAATGAGCAGTTCTTC.